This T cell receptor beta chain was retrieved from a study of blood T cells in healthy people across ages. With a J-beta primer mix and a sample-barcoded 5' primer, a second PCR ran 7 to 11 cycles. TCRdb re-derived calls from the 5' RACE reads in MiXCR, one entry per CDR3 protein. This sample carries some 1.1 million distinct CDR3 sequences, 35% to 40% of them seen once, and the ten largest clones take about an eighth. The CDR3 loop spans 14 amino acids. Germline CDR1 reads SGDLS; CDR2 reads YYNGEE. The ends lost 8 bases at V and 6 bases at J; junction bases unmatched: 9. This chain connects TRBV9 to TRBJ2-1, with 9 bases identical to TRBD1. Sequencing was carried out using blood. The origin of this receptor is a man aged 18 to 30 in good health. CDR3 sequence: CARNSGTGSNEQFF. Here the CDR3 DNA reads TGTGCCAGAAACTCCGGGACAGGGTCCAATGAGCAGTTCTTC.